Detailed here is one T cell receptor beta chain. Its cognate antigen is unknown. This specimen comes from a study of cytomegalovirus exposure and HLA in healthy donors. Study background: Assignment to the Caucasian-associated ancestry cluster applied to less than 85% of the approximately 400 genotyped donors. Broader study findings: Later analysis identified a missense DCLRE1C variant that was linked to TCR beta V- and J-gene trimming. Presence/absence comparisons presumed near-even sequencing depth among donors.

The CDR3 contains 13 residues. Trimming left V 5 bases short and J 4 bases short, with 11 bases between. Looked up from germline, CDR1 is SGHTA and CDR2 is FQGNSA. Donors had nominal health at sampling but likely had unrecorded immune exposures. With 60 Vbeta and 13 Jbeta primers, the PCR was carried out. Data came from immunoSEQ multiplex PCR; TCRdb stores just in-frame clones and leaves some out. The sample has 150,000 to 200,000 clones, roughly 75% seen once. Sequencing was performed on PBMCs. This sequence joins TRBV7-2 and TRBJ2-5, with a weak D call TRBD2 (6 bases). The clonotype comes from a woman in her forties in good health and CMV-seropositive. The CDR3 region has the DNA TGTGCCAGCAGCGCCCCTAGCGCAGAGACCCAGTACTTC. As protein: CASSAPSAETQYF.